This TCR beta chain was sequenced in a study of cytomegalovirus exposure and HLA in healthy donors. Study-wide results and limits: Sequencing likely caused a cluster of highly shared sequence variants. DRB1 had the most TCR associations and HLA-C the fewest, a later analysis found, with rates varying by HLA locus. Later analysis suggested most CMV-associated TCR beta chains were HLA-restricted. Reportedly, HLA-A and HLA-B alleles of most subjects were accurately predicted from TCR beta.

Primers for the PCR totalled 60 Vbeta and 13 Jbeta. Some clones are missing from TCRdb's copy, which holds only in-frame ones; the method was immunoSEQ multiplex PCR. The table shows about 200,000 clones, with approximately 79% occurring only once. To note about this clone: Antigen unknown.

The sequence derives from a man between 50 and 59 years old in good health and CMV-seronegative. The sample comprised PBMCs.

Here the CDR3 reads CASSFGDSRELFF. The CDR3 coding sequence is TGTGCCAGCAGCTTCGGGGACAGCCGGGAGCTGTTTTTT. This chain joins TRBV7-9 and TRBJ2-2; 7 nucleotides line up with TRBD1. V shed 3 bases and J 9 bases; nucleotides not matched to a gene: 4. The CDR3 is made up of 13 amino acids. Germline lookup yields CDR1 SEHNR and CDR2 FQNEAQ (reference sequence).